A single sample is the source of the 27 T cell receptor beta chains below, sequenced in a study of beta chain features in type 1 diabetes. Their cognate antigens are unknown. All of the isolated RNA was reverse transcribed, so expressed TCRB transcripts were sequenced. Here immunoSEQ multiplex PCR was the method, and the copy in TCRdb shows in-frame clones only, minus some. In the table there are 640,000 or so clones, 11% to 15% of which are singletons. Notes on the study in general: For Type 1 diabetes patients, all four CD4+ subsets carried TCRB CDR3s that were moderately but significantly shorter.

Sequencing input: naive CD4+ T cells from blood. The receptors were gathered from a man between 18 and 35 years old with type 1 diabetes.

This clone appeared a few times. The V and J genes are TRBV30 and TRBJ1-3; no reliable D call. V lost 4 bases, J lost 0 bases, and 10 bases lay in between. This CDR3 is built from 14 residues. Looked up from germline, CDR1 is GTSNPN and CDR2 is SVGIG (reference sequence). The CDR3 DNA reads as TGTGCCTGGACCCCCGTATTCTCTGGAAACACCATATATTTT. Protein sequence: CAWTPVFSGNTIYF.

This clone was observed a handful of times. This chain joins TRBV7-2 and TRBJ1-1; no firm D call. V lost 3 bases and J lost 0, with 11 bases in between. Germline CDR1 and CDR2: SGHTA and FQGNSA. The CDR3 loop spans 15 amino acids. The CDR3 DNA reads TGTGCCAGCAGCTTGGGGTCCTATTTGAACACTGAAGCTTTCTTT. Encoded protein: CASSLGSYLNTEAFF.

This chain joins TRBV5-1 and TRBJ2-3, with 15 bases identical to TRBD2. V dropped 0 bases and J dropped 4; count of bases not matched to a gene: 6. The CDR3 extends over 18 amino acids. Germline V lookup: CDR1 SGHRS, CDR2 YFSETQ. Here the CDR3 reads CASSLGGLAGGRPDTQYF. Written as DNA, the CDR3 is TGCGCCAGCAGCTTGGGGGGACTAGCGGGAGGACGCCCAGATACGCAGTATTTT.

This clone was found a few times. V and J are TRBV6-1 and TRBJ2-7, with D perhaps being TRBD1 or TRBD2 (5 bases each). Germline V gene data show CDR1 as MNHNS and CDR2 as SASEGT. V gave up 1 base and J gave up 5 bases, with 15 bases separating them. The CDR3 runs 15 residues. CDR3 amino acids: CASSEGTGKGDEQYF. In DNA form, the CDR3 reads TGTGCCAGCAGTGAAGGGACGGGGAAAGGGGACGAGCAGTACTTC.

This clone was detected a few times. This rearrangement joins TRBV23-1 to TRBJ2-5; the D gene is possibly TRBD2 (5 bases). TRBV23-1 belongs to the ORF category, with a function that is uncertain. The ends were cut back, 4 bases at V and 1 base at J, with 13 bases in the middle. The CDR3 is 15 residues long. The CDR3 DNA sequence: TGCGCCAGCAGTCTCCCGGGGAGTGCCCAAGAGACCCAGTACTTC. Its translation is CASSLPGSAQETQYF.

This clone was counted at least ten times. V gene TRBV7-2 combines with J gene TRBJ2-4; TRBD1 or TRBD2 may be the D gene (6 bases each). Trimming left V 4 bases short and J 7 bases short, with 8 bases between. CDR3 length: 12 residues. The germline V gene has CDR1 SGHTA and CDR2 FQGNSA. The CDR3, as DNA: TGTGCCAGCAGCTCCGGGGGCAACATTCAGTACTTC. Translation gives CASSSGGNIQYF.

There are a few counts of this clone. The chain joins TRBV28 to TRBJ2-5; 7 bases are shared with TRBD1. The CDR3 covers 15 residues. With 6 bases clipped from V and 3 bases from J, the junction kept 10 bases outside the gene matches. Germline CDR1 is MDHEN and CDR2 is SYDVKM. The CDR3 nucleotides read TGTGCCAGCAGCCCTCCAGGGGGTCGGGAAGAGACCCAGTACTTC. This translates into CASSPPGGREETQYF.

V gene TRBV7-9 combines with J gene TRBJ2-2, with a tentative D call TRBD2 (5 bases). The V end was cut by 2 bases, the J end by 0 bases, with 13 bases between. Germline V lookup: CDR1 SEHNR, CDR2 FQNEAQ (reference sequence). The CDR3 is made up of 17 amino acids. The CDR3 coding sequence is TGTGCCAGCAGCTTAAGGGAGTACCAAACGAACACCGGGGAGCTGTTTTTT. This translates into CASSLREYQTNTGELFF.

This rearrangement joins TRBV5-1 to TRBJ2-2; D call uncertain. This CDR3 is built from 15 residues. Trimming left V 4 bases short and J 5 bases short, with 15 bases between. CDR1 and CDR2 from the germline V gene are SGHRS and YFSETQ. CDR3 amino acids: CASSLPGLRTGELFF. CDR3 bases: TGCGCCAGCAGCCTCCCGGGCCTGAGGACCGGGGAGCTGTTTTTT.

This clone was counted between two and nine times. The rearrangement links TRBV7-9 to TRBJ2-7; no clear D gene. Germline V gene lookup returns CDR1 SEHNR and CDR2 FQNEAQ (reference sequence). V lost 1 base, J lost 9 bases, and 10 bases lay in between. There are 12 residues in the CDR3. CDR3 sequence: CASSLDSLGQYF. The CDR3 bases are TGTGCCAGCAGCTTAGACAGTCTTGGGCAGTACTTC. The full variable domain, its missing parts supplied by reference TRBV7-9 and TRBJ2-7, is DTGVSQNPRHKITKRGQNVTFRCDPISEHNRLYWYRQTLGQGPEFLTYFQNEAQLEKSRLLSDRFSAERPKGSFSTLEIQRTEQGDSAMYLCASSLDSLGQYFGPGTRLTVT.

This clone came up once. The chain uses TRBV4-3 and TRBJ2-5; tentative D call: TRBD2 (5 bases). There are 15 residues in the CDR3. The germline V gene encodes CDR1 LGHNA and CDR2 YSLEER. Deletions cut 0 bases from V and 4 bases from J, with 12 bases between. CDR3 bases: TGCGCCAGCAGCCAAGATCCCCTAGCCGGAGAGACCCAGTACTTC. Protein sequence: CASSQDPLAGETQYF.

The chain links TRBV5-1 to TRBJ2-7; 7 nucleotides line up with TRBD2. This CDR3 has 15 residues. J was trimmed by 2 bases and V by 0 bases; bases with no gene match: 5. Germline V gene data show CDR1 as SGHRS and CDR2 as YFSETQ. DNA of the CDR3: TGCGCCAGCAGCTTGGCGGGGACTACTCCCTACGAGCAGTACTTC. This codes for CASSLAGTTPYEQYF.

The rearrangement joins TRBV30 to TRBJ1-2; possibly TRBD1 for D (5 bases). The CDR3 totals 13 residues. Trimming took off 5 bases at V and 4 bases at J, with 14 bases between the two ends. Germline V gene lookup returns CDR1 GTSNPN and CDR2 SVGIG (reference sequence). CDR3 coding DNA: TGTGCCTGGGAGCCCGGGACTCTCTATGGCTACACCTTC. It translates to CAWEPGTLYGYTF.

The chain recombines TRBV25-1 with TRBJ1-6; possibly TRBD1 for D (5 bases). In germline, CDR1 is MGHDK, CDR2 SYGVNS. The CDR3 covers 13 residues. Trimming took off 6 bases at V and 7 bases at J, with 10 bases between the two ends. CDR3 in amino acids: CASRSGDNSPLHF. In nucleotides, the CDR3 is TGTGCCAGCAGGTCTGGGGACAATTCACCCCTCCACTTT.

This clone was observed a handful of times. The gene calls are TRBV7-3 and TRBJ2-3; perhaps TRBD2 as D (6 bases). Trimming removed 3 bases from V and 3 bases from J, with 16 bases in between. The germline V gene encodes CDR1 SGHTA and CDR2 FQGTGA. The CDR3 sequence is 16 residues long. DNA of the CDR3: TGTGCCAGCAGCTTTGGGGGGACCAGTGGGACAGATACGCAGTATTTT. This codes for CASSFGGTSGTDTQYF.

The chain joins TRBV30 to TRBJ1-2, with D unclear. V lost 4 bases, J lost 6 bases, and 9 bases lay in between. CDR1 is GTSNPN, CDR2 SVGIG, per germline (reference sequence). CDR3 length: 11 residues. Here the CDR3 DNA reads TGTGCCTGGAATTGGCTGCATGGCTACACCTTC. This codes for CAWNWLHGYTF.

The chain carries TRBV5-4 and TRBJ2-3; D call uncertain. The CDR3 sequence is 14 residues long. Trimming cost V 4 bases and J 3 bases, with 12 bases left between them. Per the germline V gene, CDR1 is SGHNT and CDR2 is YYREEE (reference sequence). As DNA, the CDR3 is TGTGCCAGCAGCCCGACGACGTATACAGATACGCAGTATTTT. Protein sequence: CASSPTTYTDTQYF.

This clone was counted a few times. The chain has TRBV5-1 and TRBJ1-4; 9 nucleotides agree with TRBD1. The length of the CDR3 is 14 residues. From germline, CDR1 is SGHRS and CDR2 YFSETQ. Germline trimming cut 3 bases from V and 8 bases from J; bases unmatched to any gene: 5. The CDR3: CASSYGQGNEKLFF. The CDR3 nucleotides are TGCGCCAGCAGCTATGGACAGGGGAACGAAAAACTGTTTTTT.

There are a few counts of this clone. The chain joins TRBV7-3 to TRBJ2-6; D remains unclear. Germline-derived CDR1 and CDR2 are SGHTA and FQGTGA. This CDR3 is built from 15 residues. Trimming shortened V by 5 bases and J by 0 bases, and 8 bases separated the two germline ends. The CDR3 region has the DNA TGTGCCAGCAGCCCGGGCCACTCTGGGGCCAACGTCCTGACTTTC. Translation gives CASSPGHSGANVLTF.

This clone came up a few times. V is TRBV19 and J is TRBJ2-7, with D maybe TRBD1 (5 bases). Germline V gene data show CDR1 as LNHDA and CDR2 as SQIVND (reference sequence). The CDR3 length is 14 residues. V gave up 6 bases and J gave up 4 bases, with 16 bases separating them. CDR3 coding DNA: TGTGCCAGTAGAAACTCAGGGTCTGATTACGAGCAGTACTTC. Translated: CASRNSGSDYEQYF.

This clone was detected a few times. This chain connects TRBV2 to TRBJ1-1; no firm D call. The CDR3 runs 14 residues. Germline V gene data show CDR1 as SNHLY and CDR2 as FYNNEI. The germline V and J ends were trimmed by 7 bases and 1 base, with 13 bases remaining between them. The CDR3 reads CASKRAPWNTEAFF. CDR3 in DNA: TGTGCCAGCAAGAGGGCACCTTGGAACACTGAAGCTTTCTTT.

The chain employs TRBV9 and TRBJ1-1, with 12 bases matching TRBD1. Germline V lookup: CDR1 SGDLS, CDR2 YYNGEE. Trimming at V came to 3 bases and at J to 0 bases, leaving 6 bases not matched to a gene. CDR3 length equals 17 residues. DNA for the CDR3: TGTGCCAGCAGCGCGGGCGGGACAGGGGGCATGAACACTGAAGCTTTCTTT. As protein: CASSAGGTGGMNTEAFF.

This clone has just a few counts. This chain connects TRBV28 to TRBJ1-4, with D unclear. Trimming took off 3 bases at V and 4 bases at J, with 15 bases between the two ends. CDR1 is MDHEN, CDR2 SYDVKM, per germline. The CDR3 is made up of 16 amino acids. The CDR3 loop reads CASSFSPARFNEKLFF. The CDR3, as DNA: TGTGCCAGCAGTTTTAGCCCCGCCCGCTTTAATGAAAAACTGTTTTTT.

The chain employs TRBV6-5 and TRBJ2-7; D is ambiguous. Germline V gene lookup returns CDR1 MNHEY and CDR2 SVGAGI. This CDR3 has 13 amino acids. Trimming shortened V by 6 bases and J by 2 bases, and 11 bases separated the two germline ends. CDR3 DNA sequence: TGTGCCAGCAGCACAAATGGAGCCTACGAGCAGTACTTC. The encoded protein is CASSTNGAYEQYF.

The gene calls are TRBV5-1 and TRBJ1-1; D unclear. V dropped 4 bases and J dropped 1 base, with 8 bases sitting between them. The CDR3 spans 13 residues. Germline CDR1 is SGHRS and CDR2 is YFSETQ. The CDR3 region is CASSPRKNTEAFF. In DNA form, the CDR3 reads TGCGCCAGCAGCCCTCGCAAGAACACTGAAGCTTTCTTT.

This sequence joins TRBV5-1 and TRBJ1-5; possible D gene TRBD1, 6 bases. Looked up from germline, CDR1 is SGHRS and CDR2 is YFSETQ. V was shortened by 0 bases and J by 7 bases, with 17 bases between the two germline ends. This CDR3 is built from 16 residues. The CDR3: CASSLGVQGSRQPQHF. CDR3 DNA: TGCGCCAGCAGCTTGGGGGTGCAGGGGTCCCGACAGCCCCAGCATTTT.

The V and J genes are TRBV28 and TRBJ1-1, with no clear D. The CDR3 is 14 residues long. V lost 3 bases, J lost 0 bases, and 8 bases lay in between. The germline gives CDR1 MDHEN, CDR2 SYDVKM. The CDR3 DNA sequence: TGTGCCAGCAGTTTTCTCGCCATGAACACTGAAGCTTTCTTT. Protein product: CASSFLAMNTEAFF. Full variable domain (remainder filled in from reference TRBV28 and TRBJ1-1): DVKVTQSSRYLVKRTGEKVFLECVQDMDHENMFWYRQDPGLGLRLIYFSYDVKMKEKGDIPEGYSVSREKKERFSLILESASTNQTSMYLCASSFLAMNTEAFFGQGTRLTVV.